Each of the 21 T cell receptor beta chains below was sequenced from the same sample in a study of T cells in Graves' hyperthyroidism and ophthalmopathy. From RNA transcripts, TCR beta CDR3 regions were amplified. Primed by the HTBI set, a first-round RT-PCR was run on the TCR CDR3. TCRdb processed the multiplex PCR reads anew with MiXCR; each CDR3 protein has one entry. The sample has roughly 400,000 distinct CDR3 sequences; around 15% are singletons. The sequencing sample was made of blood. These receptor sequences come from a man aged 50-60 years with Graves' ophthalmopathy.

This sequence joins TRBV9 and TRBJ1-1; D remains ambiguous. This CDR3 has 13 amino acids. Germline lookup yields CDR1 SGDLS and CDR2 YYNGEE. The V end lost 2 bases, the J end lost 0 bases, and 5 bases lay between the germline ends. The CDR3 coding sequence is TGTGCCAGCAGCGTGTTCATGAACACTGAAGCTTTCTTT. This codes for CASSVFMNTEAFF. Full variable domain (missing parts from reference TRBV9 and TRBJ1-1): DSGVTQTPKHLITATGQRVTLRCSPRSGDLSVYWYQQSLDQGLQFLIQYYNGEERAKGNILERFSAQQFPDLHSELNLSSLELGDSALYFCASSVFMNTEAFFGQGTRLTVV.

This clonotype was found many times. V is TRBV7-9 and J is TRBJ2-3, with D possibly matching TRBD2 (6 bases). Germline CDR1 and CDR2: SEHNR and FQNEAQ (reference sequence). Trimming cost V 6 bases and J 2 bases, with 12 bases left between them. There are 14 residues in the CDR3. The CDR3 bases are TGTGCCAGCAGTGGCGGGATGAACACAGATACGCAGTATTTT. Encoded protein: CASSGGMNTDTQYF.

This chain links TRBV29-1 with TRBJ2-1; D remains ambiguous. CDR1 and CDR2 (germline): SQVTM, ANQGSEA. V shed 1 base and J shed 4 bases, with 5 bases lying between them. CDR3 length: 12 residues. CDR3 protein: CSVEASYNEQFF. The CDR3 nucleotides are TGCAGCGTTGAAGCTAGTTACAATGAGCAGTTCTTC.

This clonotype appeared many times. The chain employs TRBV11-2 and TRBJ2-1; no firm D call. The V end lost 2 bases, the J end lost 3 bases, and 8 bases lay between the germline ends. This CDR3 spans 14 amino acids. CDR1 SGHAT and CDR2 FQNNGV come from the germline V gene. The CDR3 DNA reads TGTGCCAGCAGCTTAAGTCTCGGCTACAATGAGCAGTTCTTC. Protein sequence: CASSLSLGYNEQFF.

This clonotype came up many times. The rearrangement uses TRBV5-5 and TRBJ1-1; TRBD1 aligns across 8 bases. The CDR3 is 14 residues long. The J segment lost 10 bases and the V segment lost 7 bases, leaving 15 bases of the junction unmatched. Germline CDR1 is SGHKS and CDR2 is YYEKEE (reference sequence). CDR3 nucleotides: TGTGCCAGCGTTAAGGGACAGGTCGCTTTAGGAGCTTTCTTT. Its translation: CASVKGQVALGAFF. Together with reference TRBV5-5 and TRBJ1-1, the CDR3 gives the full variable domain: DAGVTQSPTHLIKTRGQQVTLRCSPISGHKSVSWYQQVLGQGPQFIFQYYEKEERGRGNFPDRFSARQFPNYSSELNVNALLLGDSALYLCASVKGQVALGAFFGQGTRLTVV.

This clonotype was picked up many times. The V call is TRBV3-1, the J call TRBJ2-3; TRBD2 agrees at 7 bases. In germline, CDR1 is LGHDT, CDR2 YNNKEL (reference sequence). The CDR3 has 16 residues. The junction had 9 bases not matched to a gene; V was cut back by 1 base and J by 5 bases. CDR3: CASSQASGSLGDTQYF. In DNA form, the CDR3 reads TGTGCCAGCAGCCAAGCTAGCGGTTCCCTGGGAGATACGCAGTATTTT.

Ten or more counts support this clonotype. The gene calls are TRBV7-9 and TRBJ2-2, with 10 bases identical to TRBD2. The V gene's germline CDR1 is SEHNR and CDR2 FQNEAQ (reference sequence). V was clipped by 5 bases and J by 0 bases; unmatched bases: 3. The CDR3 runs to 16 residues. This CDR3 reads CASSPGLASNTGELFF. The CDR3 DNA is TGTGCCAGCAGCCCGGGACTAGCGTCGAACACCGGGGAGCTGTTTTTT.

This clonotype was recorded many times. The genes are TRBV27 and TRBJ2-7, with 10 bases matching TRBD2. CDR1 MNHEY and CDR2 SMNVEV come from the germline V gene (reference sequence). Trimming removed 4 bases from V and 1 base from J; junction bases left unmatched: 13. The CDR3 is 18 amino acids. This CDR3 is CASSWSTSGNGRSYEQYF. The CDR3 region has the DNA TGTGCCAGCAGTTGGAGTACTAGCGGGAATGGTAGGTCCTACGAGCAGTACTTC.

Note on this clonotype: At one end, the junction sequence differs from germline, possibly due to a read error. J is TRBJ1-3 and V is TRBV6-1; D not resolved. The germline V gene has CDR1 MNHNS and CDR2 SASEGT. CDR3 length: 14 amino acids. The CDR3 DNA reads TGTACCAGCAGTGAATCCCAAGCCGGAAACACCATATATTTT. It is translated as CTSSESQAGNTIYF.

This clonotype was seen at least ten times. CDR3 nucleotide sequence: TGTGCCAGCAGCCCGACCAGGGGATCGAGCGAGCAGTACTTC. This codes for CASSPTRGSSEQYF. The rearrangement joins TRBV7-2 to TRBJ2-7, with TRBD1 as a possible D gene (6 bases). CDR1 is SGHTA and CDR2 is FQGNSA in the germline V gene. V was trimmed by 5 bases and J by 6 bases, leaving 17 bases between them. The CDR3 length is 14 residues.

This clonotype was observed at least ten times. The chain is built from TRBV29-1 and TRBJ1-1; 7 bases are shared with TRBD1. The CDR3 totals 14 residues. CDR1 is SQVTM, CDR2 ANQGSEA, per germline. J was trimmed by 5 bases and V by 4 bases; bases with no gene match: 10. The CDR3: CSVVFRGQGTEAFF. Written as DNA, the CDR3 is TGCAGCGTTGTTTTTAGGGGGCAGGGGACTGAAGCTTTCTTT.

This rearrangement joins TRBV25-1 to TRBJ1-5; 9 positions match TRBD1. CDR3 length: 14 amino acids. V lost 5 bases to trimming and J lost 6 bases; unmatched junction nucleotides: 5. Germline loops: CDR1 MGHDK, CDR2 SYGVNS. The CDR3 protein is CASSYRGHGQPQHF. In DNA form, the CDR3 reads TGTGCCAGCAGTTACAGGGGGCACGGTCAGCCCCAGCATTTT.

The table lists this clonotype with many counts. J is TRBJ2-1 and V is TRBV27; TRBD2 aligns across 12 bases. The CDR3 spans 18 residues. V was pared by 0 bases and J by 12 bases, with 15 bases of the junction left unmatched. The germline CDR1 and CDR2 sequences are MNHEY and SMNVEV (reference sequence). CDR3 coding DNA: TGTGCCAGCAGTTTATCGTCCCGGGGACTAGCGGGCCTGGGTGGGCAGTTCTTC. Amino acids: CASSLSSRGLAGLGGQFF.

CDR3 in DNA: TGTGCCAGCAGCTTACTGGTGGCGGGAGCAGCCAAAAACATTCAGTACTTC. Its translation is CASSLLVAGAAKNIQYF. The V and J genes are TRBV11-2 and TRBJ2-4; TRBD2 matches 7 bases. Unmatched junction bases numbered 7, after V lost 2 bases and J lost 0 bases. CDR1 and CDR2 (germline): SGHAT, FQNNGV. This CDR3 region has 17 residues.

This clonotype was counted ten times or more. The DNA for the CDR3 is TGTGCCAGCAGTCCACTTAGTAGCGGGACTTACACAGATACGCAGTATTTT. The encoded protein is CASSPLSSGTYTDTQYF. The chain couples TRBV6-1 to TRBJ2-3; 8 bases are a match to TRBD2. Looked up from germline, CDR1 is MNHNS and CDR2 is SASEGT. The CDR3 loop spans 17 amino acids. Trimming cost V 5 bases and J 2 bases; bases outside gene matches: 12.

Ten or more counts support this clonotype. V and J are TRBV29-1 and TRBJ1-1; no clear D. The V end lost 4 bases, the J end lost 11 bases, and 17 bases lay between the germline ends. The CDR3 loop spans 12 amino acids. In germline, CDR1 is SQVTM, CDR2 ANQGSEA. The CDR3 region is CSVVGIGIRAFF. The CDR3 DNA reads TGCAGCGTTGTTGGAATTGGGATAAGGGCTTTCTTT.

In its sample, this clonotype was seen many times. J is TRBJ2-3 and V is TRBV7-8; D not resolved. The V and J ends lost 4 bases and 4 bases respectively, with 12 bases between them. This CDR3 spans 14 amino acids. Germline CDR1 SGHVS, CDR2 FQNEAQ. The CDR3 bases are TGTGCCAGCAGCTCGAATGTCCCGGCAGATACGCAGTATTTT. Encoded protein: CASSSNVPADTQYF.

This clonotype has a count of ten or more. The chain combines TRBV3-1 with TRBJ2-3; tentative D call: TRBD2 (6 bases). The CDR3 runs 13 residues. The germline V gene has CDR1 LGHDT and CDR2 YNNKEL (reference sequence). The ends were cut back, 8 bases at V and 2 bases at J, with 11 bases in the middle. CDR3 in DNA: TGTGCCAGCGGGGGACTTAACACAGATACGCAGTATTTT. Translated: CASGGLNTDTQYF.

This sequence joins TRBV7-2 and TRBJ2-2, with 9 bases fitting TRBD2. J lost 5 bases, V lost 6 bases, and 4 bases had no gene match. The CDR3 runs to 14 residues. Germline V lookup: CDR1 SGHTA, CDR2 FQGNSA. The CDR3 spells CASSSGSRTGELFF. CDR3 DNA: TGTGCCAGCAGTAGCGGGAGTAGGACCGGGGAGCTGTTTTTT.

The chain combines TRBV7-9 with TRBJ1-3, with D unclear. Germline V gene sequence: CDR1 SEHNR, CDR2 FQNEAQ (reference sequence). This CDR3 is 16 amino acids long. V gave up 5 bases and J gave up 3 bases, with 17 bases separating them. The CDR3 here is CASSGPGPSLGNTIYF. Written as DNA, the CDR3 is TGTGCCAGCAGCGGACCGGGCCCATCTCTTGGAAACACCATATATTTT.

DNA for the CDR3: TGTGCCAGCAGTTACGCATCGGCGGCAACGGAGCCCCAGCATTTT. This gives the protein CASSYASAATEPQHF. This chain uses TRBV6-2 or TRBV6-3 with TRBJ1-5; D not certain. The CDR3 extends over 15 amino acids. Per the germline V gene, CDR1 is MNHEY and CDR2 is SVGEGT. V was shortened by 2 bases and J by 8 bases, with 16 bases between the two germline ends.